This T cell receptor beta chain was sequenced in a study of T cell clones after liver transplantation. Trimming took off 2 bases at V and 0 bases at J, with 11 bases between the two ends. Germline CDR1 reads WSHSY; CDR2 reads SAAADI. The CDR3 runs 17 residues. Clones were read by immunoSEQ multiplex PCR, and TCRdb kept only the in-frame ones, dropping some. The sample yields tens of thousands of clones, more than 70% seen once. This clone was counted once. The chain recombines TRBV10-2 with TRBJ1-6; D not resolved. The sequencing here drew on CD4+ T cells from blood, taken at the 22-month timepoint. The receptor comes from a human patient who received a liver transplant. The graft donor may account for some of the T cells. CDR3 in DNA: TGCGCCAGCAGTGAGGGCGGCGGAAGCTCCTATAATTCACCCCTCCACTTT. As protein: CASSEGGGSSYNSPLHF.